The 25 T cell receptor beta chains in this list originate from one sample, sequenced in a study of CD8 T cells in ankylosing spondylitis (TCRdb year 2017). The library was produced with 5' RACE. Instrument used: Illumina HiSeq 2500. TCRdb trimmed public reads at Q25 via fastp, called clones via MiXCR and kept in-frame beta chains. Merged by CDR3 protein, the rows form single entries marked with the most common genes and DNA. The sample contains some 95,000 distinct CDR3 sequences, about 8.8% of them found a single time. The top ten constitute roughly 5% of the sample. The sequenced material came from blood, either unsorted or a sorted T cell fraction (not recorded which). The receptors shown here come from a male donor with ankylosing spondylitis or in good health (not recorded which).

This clonotype was counted ten times or more. V usage is TRBV20-1 and J usage is TRBJ1-5; D not certain. The germline gives CDR1 DFQATT, CDR2 SNEGSKA (reference sequence). V lost 3 bases and J lost 3, with 15 bases in between. There are 15 residues in the CDR3. The CDR3 loop reads CSASVSGLDNQPQHF. CDR3 in DNA: TGCAGTGCTAGTGTTTCCGGACTTGACAATCAGCCCCAGCATTTT.

This clonotype was observed many times. The rearrangement uses TRBV20-1 and TRBJ2-5; D may be TRBD2 (6 bases). The V end lost 6 bases, the J end lost 2 bases, and 13 bases lay between the germline ends. The CDR3 has 13 residues. In germline, CDR1 is DFQATT, CDR2 SNEGSKA (reference sequence). CDR3 nucleotide sequence: TGCAGTGCCTTCCGGGGGAGACAAGAGACCCAGTACTTC. This gives the protein CSAFRGRQETQYF.

The chain joins TRBV7-2 to TRBJ2-7; no firm D call. The CDR3 has 18 amino acids. In germline, CDR1 is SGHTA, CDR2 FQGNSA. Deletions cut 3 bases from V and 3 bases from J, with 24 bases between. The CDR3: CASSFASSGRQVIYEQYF. Here the CDR3 DNA reads TGTGCCAGCAGCTTCGCTAGTTCCGGTCGCCAGGTAATCTACGAGCAGTACTTC.

This clonotype came up a few times. V usage is TRBV7-2 and J usage is TRBJ2-3; D unclear. The germline gives CDR1 SGHTA, CDR2 FQGNSA. The CDR3 is 16 residues long. Trimming cost V 5 bases and J 0 bases, with 15 bases left between them. CDR3 sequence reads: CASSLNIAPSTDTQYF. The DNA of the CDR3 is TGTGCCAGCAGCCTCAATATCGCCCCGAGCACAGATACGCAGTATTTT.

A note on this clonotype: With a much larger clone just one base away, this may be a read error. The genes are TRBV9 and TRBJ2-2, with D tentatively TRBD2 (7 bases). The germline gives CDR1 SGDLS, CDR2 YYNGEE. The length of the CDR3 is 16 residues. CDR3 DNA sequence: TGTGCCAGCACCCCCAGTGGAGGGGGGGCCCTTGGGGAGCCGTTTTTT. Its translation: CASTPSGGGALGEPFF.

This clonotype was seen only a few times. This chain joins TRBV6-1 and TRBJ2-7, with D tentatively TRBD1 (5 bases). V shed 6 bases and J shed 0 bases, with 18 bases lying between them. Germline loops: CDR1 MNHNS, CDR2 SASEGT. This CDR3 comprises 16 residues. The CDR3 nucleotides read TGTGCCAGCAGCAACAGGTTAAGTCAGACCTCCTACGAGCAGTACTTC. The encoded protein is CASSNRLSQTSYEQYF.

A remark on this clonotype: Possible read error: a much larger clone is one base away. The chain uses TRBV5-1 and TRBJ1-1, with TRBD1 identical over 10 bases. This CDR3 comprises 18 residues. V shed 3 bases and J 0 bases; nucleotides not matched to a gene: 11. Germline V CDR1 and CDR2: SGHRS, YFSETQ. The CDR3 coding sequence is TGCGCCAGCAGCTCATCCGGGACAGGGGTTGTGCTGAACACTGAAGCTTTCTTT. The encoded protein is CASSSSGTGVVLNTEAFF.

This clonotype has at least ten counts. The rearrangement joins TRBV20-1 to TRBJ2-1; D remains ambiguous. The length of the CDR3 is 12 residues. Per germline, CDR1 DFQATT and CDR2 SNEGSKA (reference sequence). Trimming removed 3 bases at V and 7 bases at J, with 10 bases between. The CDR3 bases are TGCAGTGCTAGCCAGCCGCCTAATGAGCAGTTCTTC. Protein product: CSASQPPNEQFF.

This clonotype was observed at least ten times. The chain is built from TRBV28 and TRBJ1-4; D might be TRBD1 (6 bases). Trimming removed 5 bases at V and 5 bases at J, with 12 bases between. The germline gives CDR1 MDHEN, CDR2 SYDVKM. The CDR3 length is 14 residues. The DNA for the CDR3 is TGTGCCAGCAGTCCGAGAGGGGGGAATGAAAAACTGTTTTTT. It codes for CASSPRGGNEKLFF.

This clonotype came up many times. The rearrangement joins TRBV7-2 to TRBJ2-5, with no clear D. V shed 3 bases and J shed 6 bases, with 14 bases lying between them. Germline CDR1 SGHTA, CDR2 FQGNSA. This CDR3 is 14 amino acids long. In nucleotides, the CDR3 is TGTGCCAGCAGCTTCCGTGGGATAGGGAAGACCCAGTACTTC. Protein: CASSFRGIGKTQYF.

This clonotype was seen repeatedly, ten times or more. This chain joins TRBV12-3 or TRBV12-4 and TRBJ1-1; tentatively, D is TRBD1 (5 bases). This CDR3 has 15 amino acids. Trimming took 6 bases from V and 7 from J, leaving 21 bases between them. CDR3: CASRLPGTAPGEAFF. CDR3 coding DNA: TGTGCCAGCAGGCTTCCCGGGACGGCCCCAGGTGAAGCTTTCTTT.

This clonotype occurred many times. The chain employs TRBV12-3 or TRBV12-4 and TRBJ1-5; D is unclear. Trimming cost V 7 bases and J 2 bases, with 9 bases left between them. The CDR3 has 13 amino acids. The CDR3 coding sequence is TGTGCCAGCACAGAATCGCGCAATCAGCCCCAGCATTTT. The encoded protein is CASTESRNQPQHF.

This clonotype came up many times. The CDR3 region has the DNA TGTGCCAGCAGCCCGCCTTCTATTGACTCCTACGAGCAGTACTTC. Translation gives CASSPPSIDSYEQYF. The gene calls are TRBV2 and TRBJ2-7; D is uncertain. From germline, CDR1 is SNHLY and CDR2 FYNNEI. Deletions cut 6 bases from V and 0 bases from J, with 15 bases between. This CDR3 has 15 residues.

This clonotype was seen repeatedly, ten times or more. The chain recombines TRBV5-1 with TRBJ1-1, with a tentative D call TRBD1 (6 bases). Trimming stripped 0 bases from V and 7 bases from J, with 7 bases between. Germline lookup yields CDR1 SGHRS and CDR2 YFSETQ. The CDR3 is 12 residues long. CDR3 residues: CASSLGGLEAFF. CDR3 DNA sequence: TGCGCCAGCAGCTTGGGGGGGCTTGAAGCTTTCTTT.

This clonotype was recorded many times. The junction differs from germline at one of its ends, possibly a read error. The V call is TRBV5-5, the J call TRBJ2-5, with D perhaps being TRBD1 or TRBD2 (7 bases each). The CDR3 covers 16 residues. Germline V gives CDR1 SGHKS, CDR2 YYEKEE (reference sequence). The CDR3 region has the DNA TGTGCCAGCAGTTTGGGTTGGGGAGGGACAGAAGAGACCCAGTACTTC. This encodes CASSLGWGGTEETQYF. Using reference TRBV5-5 and TRBJ2-5 for the parts outside the CDR3, the full variable domain is DAGVTQSPTHLIKTRGQQVTLRCSPISGHKSVSWYQQVLGQGPQFIFQYYEKEERGRGNFPDRFSARQFPNYSSELNVNALLLGDSALYLCASSLGWGGTEETQYFGPGTRLLVL.

The chain joins TRBV13 to TRBJ2-1; D possibly corresponds to TRBD1 (6 bases). Germline V gene lookup returns CDR1 PRHDT and CDR2 FYEKMQ (reference sequence). Deletions cut 5 bases from V and 5 bases from J, with 13 bases between. This CDR3 region has 14 residues. The CDR3 loop is CASSTSYRDNEQFF. The CDR3 DNA follows: TGTGCCAGCAGCACCTCTTACAGGGACAATGAGCAGTTCTTC.

This clonotype was seen at least ten times. The chain recombines TRBV27 with TRBJ1-1; 10 bases match TRBD1. V dropped 2 bases and J dropped 0; count of bases not matched to a gene: 3. CDR3 length: 16 residues. Looked up from germline, CDR1 is MNHEY and CDR2 is SMNVEV (reference sequence). This CDR3 reads CASSLRDRGLNTEAFF. The CDR3, as DNA: TGTGCCAGCAGTTTACGGGACAGGGGATTGAACACTGAAGCTTTCTTT.

The sample holds many counts of this clonotype. The chain carries TRBV28 and TRBJ1-1; no clear D gene. The CDR3 is 14 residues long. CDR1 is MDHEN, CDR2 SYDVKM, per germline. V lost 2 bases and J 5 bases, leaving 12 bases between the germline ends. As DNA, the CDR3 is TGTGCCAGCAGTTTAGGTTTAGGCGGGACTGAAGCTTTCTTT. Protein sequence: CASSLGLGGTEAFF.

This clonotype appeared many times. The chain links TRBV25-1 to TRBJ1-1; the D is unclear. Germline CDR1 MGHDK, CDR2 SYGVNS. Deletions cut 5 bases from V and 7 bases from J, with 14 bases between. The CDR3 sequence is 13 residues long. CDR3 residues: CASSLTVSHEAFF. The DNA for the CDR3 is TGTGCCAGCAGTCTCACTGTGAGCCATGAAGCTTTCTTT.

At least ten counts were recorded for this clonotype. This sequence joins TRBV5-1 and TRBJ2-7; perhaps D is TRBD1 or TRBD2 (5 bases each). The CDR3 totals 14 residues. Trimming stripped 4 bases from V and 2 bases from J, with 13 bases between. Per the germline V gene, CDR1 is SGHRS and CDR2 is YFSETQ. CDR3 DNA: TGCGCCAGCAGCCCCCGGGACGGAGCCTACGAGCAGTACTTC. Protein: CASSPRDGAYEQYF.

This clonotype was found many times. V usage is TRBV24-1 and J usage is TRBJ1-5; a possible D gene is TRBD1 (5 bases). The CDR3 is 17 residues long. Germline V CDR1 and CDR2: KGHDR, SFDVKD. Trimming shortened V by 4 bases and J by 4 bases, and 19 bases separated the two germline ends. For the CDR3, the DNA is TGTGCCACCAGTGACACCGTTGAAGCAGGGAGGAATCAGCCCCAGCATTTT. Translated, it gives CATSDTVEAGRNQPQHF.

In its sample, this clonotype was seen many times. The genes are TRBV25-1 and TRBJ1-4; D is possibly TRBD1 (5 bases). V lost 7 bases and J 0 bases, leaving 18 bases between the germline ends. The CDR3 runs 17 residues. Per the germline V gene, CDR1 is MGHDK and CDR2 is SYGVNS. CDR3 residues: CASNPGTRFATNEKLFF. The CDR3 nucleotides are TGTGCCAGCAATCCAGGGACCAGATTTGCAACTAATGAAAAACTGTTTTTT.

This clonotype was recorded many times. The rearrangement links TRBV12-3 or TRBV12-4 to TRBJ2-7, with 8 bases identical to TRBD1. Unmatched junction bases numbered 10, after V lost 5 bases and J lost 7 bases. The CDR3 is made up of 14 amino acids. The CDR3 is CASSPRTGLGEQYF. DNA for the CDR3: TGTGCCAGCAGTCCGAGGACAGGGCTGGGGGAGCAGTACTTC.

This clonotype was observed at least ten times. V and J are TRBV20-1 and TRBJ2-1; D perhaps matches TRBD1 (5 bases). CDR3 size: 13 residues. V lost 6 bases to trimming and J lost 10 bases, with 19 bases between them. From germline, CDR1 is DFQATT and CDR2 SNEGSKA (reference sequence). The CDR3 DNA follows: TGCAGTGCCATCGGACACGCCGGAAAGGAGCAGTTCTTC. Its protein product is CSAIGHAGKEQFF.

This clonotype was seen ten or more times. The V and J genes are TRBV6-1 and TRBJ1-1; no firm D call. The germline gives CDR1 MNHNS, CDR2 SASEGT. Trimming took off 11 bases at V and 5 bases at J, with 18 bases between the two ends. The length of the CDR3 is 13 residues. Here the CDR3 DNA reads TGTGCCGGCAAAGGGATGGGAATGACTGAAGCTTTCTTT. Translated, it gives CAGKGMGMTEAFF.